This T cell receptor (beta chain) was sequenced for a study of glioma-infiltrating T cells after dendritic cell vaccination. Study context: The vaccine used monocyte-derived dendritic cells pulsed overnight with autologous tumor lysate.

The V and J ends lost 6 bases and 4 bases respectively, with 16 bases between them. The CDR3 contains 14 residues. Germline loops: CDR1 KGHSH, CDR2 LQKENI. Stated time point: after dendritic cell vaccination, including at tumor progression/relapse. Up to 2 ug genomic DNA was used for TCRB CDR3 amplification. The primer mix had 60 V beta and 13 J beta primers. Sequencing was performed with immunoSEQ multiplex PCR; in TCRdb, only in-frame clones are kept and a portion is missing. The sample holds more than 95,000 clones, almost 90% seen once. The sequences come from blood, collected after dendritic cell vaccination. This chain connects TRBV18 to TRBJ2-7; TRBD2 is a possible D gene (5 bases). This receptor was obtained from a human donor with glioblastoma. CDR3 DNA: TGTGCCAGCTCCCTAGAAGGGAGTCGATACGAGCAGTACTTC. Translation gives CASSLEGSRYEQYF.